The 24 T cell receptor beta chains listed next were all sequenced from one sample in a study of naive and memory T cell subsets. An equimolar mix of two oligonucleotides served as the beta constant-region primer for TRBC1 and TRBC2. The ligated cDNA underwent four PCR rounds using SP2 and nested alpha and beta constant-region primers. TCRdb reanalysed the UMI-ligation and nested PCR reads using MiXCR and keeps one entry per CDR3 protein. The sample shows about 90,000 distinct CDR3 sequences, around 10% of them seen only once. Findings and caveats of the study: Especially in CD8 cells, naive repertoires contained a few larger clonotypes, possibly CD45RA-re-expressing memory cells.

These TCRs' antigens remain unknown. Material for sequencing was naive CD4+ T cells from blood. These receptors came from a human donor in good health.

This chain links TRBV20-1 with TRBJ2-1, with 11 bases lining up with TRBD2. The CDR3 is 12 residues long. J gave up 6 bases and V 7 bases, and 2 bases lay outside the gene matches. CDR1 DFQATT and CDR2 SNEGSKA come from the germline V gene (reference sequence). The CDR3 DNA sequence: TGCAGTGGACTAGCGGGGACCAATGAGCAGTTCTTC. Encoded protein: CSGLAGTNEQFF.

The V and J genes are TRBV7-9 and TRBJ1-5, with D maybe TRBD1 (6 bases). This CDR3 spans 14 amino acids. Trimming cost V 1 base and J 7 bases, with 11 bases left between them. Germline CDR1 is SEHNR and CDR2 is FQNEAQ (reference sequence). CDR3 nucleotide sequence: TGTGCCAGCAGCTTAGATGGGGGCCGCCAGCCCCAGCATTTT. Residues: CASSLDGGRQPQHF.

The chain recombines TRBV12-3 or TRBV12-4 with TRBJ2-7, with D hard to call. V lost 5 bases and J lost 4, with 9 bases in between. The CDR3 covers 12 residues. The CDR3 nucleotides are TGTGCCAGCAGTCTATATCAATACGAGCAGTACTTC. This sequence encodes CASSLYQYEQYF.

This clonotype was counted only a few times. The chain combines TRBV27 with TRBJ1-2; D might be TRBD1 (6 bases). The CDR3 sequence is 14 residues long. Germline V gene data show CDR1 as MNHEY and CDR2 as SMNVEV (reference sequence). V lost 3 bases, J lost 4 bases, and 12 bases lay in between. CDR3 amino acids: CASSLGGRGYGYTF. CDR3 sequence (DNA): TGTGCCAGCAGTTTGGGGGGCCGCGGCTATGGCTACACCTTC.

This clonotype was detected ten times or more. The DNA of the CDR3 is TGTGCCAGCAGACCCACAGGGGCCGGGGAGCTGTTTTTT. Residues: CASRPTGAGELFF. The chain is built from TRBV12-3 or TRBV12-4 and TRBJ2-2, with 7 bases lining up with TRBD1. Trimming cost V 6 bases and J 6 bases; bases outside gene matches: 4. The CDR3 consists of 13 residues.

The CDR3 spells CASRSTGTQEQYF. CDR3 bases: TGTGCCAGCAGGAGCACCGGGACACAAGAGCAGTACTTC. The chain recombines TRBV6-2 or TRBV6-3 with TRBJ2-7, with TRBD1 as a possible D gene (6 bases). Trimming removed 6 bases from V and 7 bases from J, with 16 bases in between. This CDR3 contains 13 residues. The germline V gene encodes CDR1 MNHEY and CDR2 SVGEGT.

This clonotype was recorded many times. CDR3 sequence (DNA): TGTGCCAGCAGTTACGAGAGAACTAATGAAAAACTGTTTTTT. The encoded protein is CASSYERTNEKLFF. This chain joins TRBV6-6 and TRBJ1-4, with no clear D. Trimming removed 2 bases at V and 1 base at J, with 5 bases between. Germline V gene sequence: CDR1 MNHNY, CDR2 SVGAGI (reference sequence). The CDR3 has 14 amino acids.

Written as DNA, the CDR3 is TGTGCCACCAGGGGACAGGGAGCAGCTTCAGTGCCTGGCTACACCTTC. It encodes CATRGQGAASVPGYTF. The V gene is TRBV15, the J gene TRBJ1-2; 9 bases are a match to TRBD1. CDR1 and CDR2 from the germline V gene are LNHNV and YYDKDF (reference sequence). Losses at the gene ends were 6 bases for V and 7 bases for J; bases not matched to a gene: 15. The CDR3 length is 16 residues. Using reference TRBV15 and TRBJ1-2 for the parts outside the CDR3, the full variable domain is DAMVIQNPRYQVTQFGKPVTLSCSQTLNHNVMYWYQQKSSQAPKLLFHYYDKDFNNEADTPDNFQSRRPNTSFCFLDIRSPGLGDTAMYLCATRGQGAASVPGYTFGSGTRLTVV.

The chain employs TRBV14 and TRBJ2-7; D unclear. The CDR3 is made up of 15 amino acids. Trimming removed 0 bases from V and 3 bases from J, with 12 bases in between. CDR1 and CDR2 (germline): SGHDN, FVKESK. The CDR3 protein is CASSQDQHPSYEQYF. The CDR3 region has the DNA TGTGCCAGCAGCCAAGATCAGCACCCGAGCTACGAGCAGTACTTC.

This clonotype was seen only a few times. The chain links TRBV3-1 to TRBJ2-1; 11 positions agree with TRBD2. V was pared by 0 bases and J by 7 bases, with 5 bases of the junction left unmatched. Germline CDR1 LGHDT, CDR2 YNNKEL (reference sequence). The CDR3 has 16 residues. For the CDR3, the DNA is TGTGCCAGCAGCCAAGAGGAGACTAGCGGGATGAATGAGCAGTTCTTC. As protein: CASSQEETSGMNEQFF.

V and J are TRBV12-3 or TRBV12-4 and TRBJ1-5; D unresolved. Trimming cost V 6 bases and J 6 bases, with 15 bases left between them. This CDR3 has 14 residues. The CDR3 bases are TGTGCCAGCAGCCTGACCGGGAGAGGTCAGCCCCAGCATTTT. This translates into CASSLTGRGQPQHF.

This clonotype turned up a few times. The V gene is TRBV27, the J gene TRBJ2-1; 8 bases agree with TRBD2. Germline V gene lookup returns CDR1 MNHEY and CDR2 SMNVEV (reference sequence). V gave up 5 bases and J gave up 0 bases; unmatched junction bases: 9. The CDR3 length is 17 residues. The CDR3 here is CASSPRPGGGSYNEQFF. The CDR3 DNA reads as TGTGCCAGCAGTCCCCGTCCGGGGGGGGGCTCCTACAATGAGCAGTTCTTC.

This clonotype was picked up a small number of times. The V gene is TRBV29-1, the J gene TRBJ2-5; 10 bases agree with TRBD1. J was trimmed by 2 bases and V by 5 bases; bases with no gene match: 5. Germline-derived CDR1 and CDR2 are SQVTM and ANQGSEA. The CDR3 is 14 amino acids. The CDR3 sequence: CSVTGQGSQETQYF. For the CDR3, the DNA is TGCAGCGTTACGGGACAGGGGAGTCAAGAGACCCAGTACTTC.

This clonotype came up many times. V gene TRBV27 combines with J gene TRBJ2-3; D perhaps matches TRBD2 (6 bases). The CDR3 is made up of 16 amino acids. The germline gives CDR1 MNHEY, CDR2 SMNVEV (reference sequence). Trimming cost V 3 bases and J 0 bases, with 13 bases left between them. The CDR3 region is CASSFRRGGSTDTQYF. As DNA, the CDR3 is TGTGCCAGCAGTTTTCGGAGGGGAGGTAGCACAGATACGCAGTATTTT.

V is TRBV29-1 and J is TRBJ1-2; 11 nucleotides match TRBD1. Germline-derived CDR1 and CDR2 are SQVTM and ANQGSEA. The CDR3 runs to 16 residues. Unmatched junction bases numbered 11, after V lost 6 bases and J lost 2 bases. CDR3 loop: CSVFTGTGGQNYGYTF. The CDR3 region has the DNA TGCAGCGTCTTTACCGGGACAGGGGGTCAGAACTATGGCTACACCTTC.

This clonotype was found many times. This chain links TRBV2 with TRBJ2-1; D remains unclear. This CDR3 has 10 amino acids. Per the germline V gene, CDR1 is SNHLY and CDR2 is FYNNEI. Trimming pared 6 bases from V and 12 bases from J, leaving 9 bases between. In nucleotides, the CDR3 is TGTGCCAGCAGCGGCGAAAGGCAGTTCTTC. It specifies CASSGERQFF. The complete variable domain, with remaining parts taken from reference TRBV2 and TRBJ2-1, reads EPEVTQTPSHQVTQMGQEVILRCVPISNHLYFYWYRQILGQKVEFLVSFYNNEISEKSEIFDDQFSVERPDGSNFTLKIRSTKLEDSAMYFCASSGERQFFGPGTRLTVL.

This chain uses TRBV6-2 or TRBV6-3 with TRBJ1-5, with D possibly TRBD1 on 5 matching bases. Germline CDR1 and CDR2: MNHEY and SVGEGT. Trimming took 2 bases from V and 2 from J, leaving 10 bases between them. The CDR3 loop spans 15 amino acids. In DNA, the CDR3 is TGTGCCAGCAGTTACGCGGGACTGGGCAATCAGCCCCAGCATTTT. Translated: CASSYAGLGNQPQHF.

This clonotype was observed a few times. The V gene is TRBV7-9, the J gene TRBJ1-1; 9 bases line up with TRBD1. This CDR3 spans 19 amino acids. V was pared by 4 bases and J by 3 bases, with 18 bases of the junction left unmatched. Germline V gene sequence: CDR1 SEHNR, CDR2 FQNEAQ (reference sequence). DNA for the CDR3: TGTGCCAGCAGCTCCCACATCCAAGTCCTACAGGGGGCGGACACTGAAGCTTTCTTT. Its protein product is CASSSHIQVLQGADTEAFF.

This clonotype was found many times. This chain uses TRBV20-1 with TRBJ1-6; unclear D gene. Deletions cut 2 bases from V and 9 bases from J, with 14 bases between. The CDR3 covers 14 residues. The germline CDR1 and CDR2 sequences are DFQATT and SNEGSKA (reference sequence). CDR3 sequence: CSARSPPPPSPLHF. CDR3 coding DNA: TGCAGTGCTAGATCGCCCCCACCGCCTTCACCCCTCCACTTT.

The chain's CDR3 is CASSPDSQTGNTIYF. The CDR3 bases are TGTGCCAGCTCACCGGACAGCCAGACTGGAAACACCATATATTTT. The chain links TRBV18 to TRBJ1-3; the D gene is possibly TRBD1 (6 bases). The CDR3 covers 15 residues. Germline V CDR1 and CDR2: KGHSH, LQKENI. V was pared by 3 bases and J by 2 bases, with 11 bases between. The whole variable domain, remainder taken from reference TRBV18 and TRBJ1-3, is NAGVMQNPRHLVRRRGQEARLRCSPMKGHSHVYWYRQLPEEGLKFMVYLQKENIIDESGMPKERFSAEFPKEGPSILRIQQVVRGDSAAYFCASSPDSQTGNTIYFGEGSWLTVV.

This clonotype was counted a few times. The chain couples TRBV4-1 to TRBJ2-7; maybe TRBD1 (6 bases). Per germline, CDR1 MGHRA and CDR2 YSYEKL. Trimming took 0 bases from V and 5 from J, leaving 17 bases between them. The CDR3 consists of 16 residues. This chain's CDR3 is CASSQDLGQGLNEQYF. DNA of the CDR3: TGCGCCAGCAGCCAAGATTTGGGTCAGGGGCTAAACGAGCAGTACTTC.

This clonotype was detected a few times. The rearrangement uses TRBV20-1 and TRBJ1-2, with D uncertain. CDR3 length equals 15 residues. V was pared by 2 bases and J by 0 bases, with 13 bases between. Germline loops: CDR1 DFQATT, CDR2 SNEGSKA (reference sequence). The CDR3 here is CSARMGLETNYGYTF. The CDR3 DNA sequence: TGCAGTGCTAGAATGGGTTTAGAGACTAACTATGGCTACACCTTC.

Ten or more counts support this clonotype. The CDR3 ends on some other residue instead of the conserved phenylalanine or tryptophan, so this is likely a read error. The DNA is left out, because the CDR3 cannot be placed on it with certainty; the CDR3 is given as TCRdb lists it. This chain connects TRBV7-3 to TRBJ2-5. The CDR3 length equals 10 residues, ends included. Per the germline V gene, CDR1 is SGHTA and CDR2 is FQGTGA. The CDR3 is CASSLSRRRI.

In this sample, this clonotype turned up many times. The V call is TRBV12-3 or TRBV12-4, the J call TRBJ2-1, with 7 positions matching TRBD2. This CDR3 has 13 residues. V was clipped by 3 bases and J by 7 bases; unmatched bases: 3. DNA for the CDR3: TGTGCCAGCAGTTTGAGACTAGCAAATGAGCAGTTCTTC. It encodes CASSLRLANEQFF.